These 5 T cell receptor beta chains were sequenced from one sample in a study of blood T cells in healthy people across ages. With a J-beta primer mix and a sample-barcoded 5' primer, a second PCR ran about 7 to 12 cycles. Each CDR3 protein is one row after TCRdb ran MiXCR on the 5' RACE reads. This sample yields 550,000 to 750,000 distinct CDR3 sequences, of which under 25% are seen a single time; under 4% belongs to the top ten. Sample: blood. Receptors originate from an older man in good health.

The V and J genes are TRBV4-3 and TRBJ2-3; 13 positions match TRBD2. V shed 2 bases and J 8 bases; nucleotides not matched to a gene: 7. Germline V gene sequence: CDR1 LGHNA, CDR2 YSLEER. The CDR3 loop spans 16 amino acids. The CDR3 DNA reads as TGCGCCAGCAGCCAACTACTAGCGGGAGGGGAAGCTACGCAGTATTTT. This gives the protein CASSQLLAGGEATQYF.

V is TRBV11-2 and J is TRBJ2-1, with TRBD2 matching 7 bases. The CDR3 runs to 14 residues. V dropped 5 bases and J dropped 9; count of bases not matched to a gene: 10. Per germline, CDR1 SGHAT and CDR2 FQNNGV. CDR3 loop: CASSIMTPGGEQFF. CDR3 nucleotide sequence: TGTGCCAGCAGCATCATGACTCCGGGGGGTGAGCAGTTCTTC.

A note on this clonotype: One end of the junction fails to match germline, which may point to a read error. The rearrangement links TRBV6-1 to TRBJ2-7; D is uncertain. The CDR3 is 14 amino acids. Germline lookup yields CDR1 MNHNS and CDR2 SASEGT. The CDR3, as DNA: TGCGCCAGCAGTGAAAGTTTGCAGTTAAGCGAGCAGTACTTC. It translates to CASSESLQLSEQYF.

The rearrangement links TRBV15 to TRBJ2-2, with D possibly being TRBD1 or TRBD2 (5 bases each). The germline V and J ends were trimmed by 2 bases and 1 base, with 14 bases remaining between them. The length of the CDR3 is 17 residues. The germline gives CDR1 LNHNV, CDR2 YYDKDF (reference sequence). This CDR3 is CATSRIHGTVNTGELFF. The CDR3 DNA reads TGTGCCACCAGCAGAATCCATGGGACGGTGAACACCGGGGAGCTGTTTTTT.

The chain is built from TRBV5-6 and TRBJ1-6; TRBD1 is a possible D gene (6 bases). The CDR3 spans 17 residues. V lost 5 bases to trimming and J lost 4 bases, with 19 bases between them. Germline V CDR1 and CDR2: SGHDT, YYEEEE. This CDR3 is CASSQKTGSTYNSPLHF. The DNA of the CDR3 is TGTGCCAGCAGTCAGAAAACAGGGAGCACATATAATTCACCCCTCCACTTT.